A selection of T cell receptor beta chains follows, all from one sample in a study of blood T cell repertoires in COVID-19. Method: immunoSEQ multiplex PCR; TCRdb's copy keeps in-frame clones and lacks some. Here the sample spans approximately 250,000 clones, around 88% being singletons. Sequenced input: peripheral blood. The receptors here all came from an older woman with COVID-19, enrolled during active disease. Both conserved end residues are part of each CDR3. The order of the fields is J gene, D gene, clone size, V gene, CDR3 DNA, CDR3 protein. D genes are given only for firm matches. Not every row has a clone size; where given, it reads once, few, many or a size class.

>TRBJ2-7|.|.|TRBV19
TGTGCCAGTAGCCCCTGGGACCAGGGGTACGAGCAGTACTTC
CASSPWDQGYEQYF
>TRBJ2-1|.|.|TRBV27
TGTGCCAGCAGTTTTCCCGGGGCCTACAATGAGCAGTTCTTC
CASSFPGAYNEQFF
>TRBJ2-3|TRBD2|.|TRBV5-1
TGCGCCAGCAGCCGGGGACTAGCGGGGGGCTCTTCTGGCACAGATACGCAGTATTTT
CASSRGLAGGSSGTDTQYF
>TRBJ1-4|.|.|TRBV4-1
TGCGCCAGCACCCTGACAGGTGGGGATGAAAAACTGTTTTTT
CASTLTGGDEKLFF
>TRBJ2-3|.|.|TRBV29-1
TGCAGCTATGAGGGGGGCACAGATACGCAGTATTTT
CSYEGGTDTQYF
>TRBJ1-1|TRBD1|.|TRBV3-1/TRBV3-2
TGTGCCAGCAGCCGAGGGACAGGGATCGGGACTGAAGCTTTCTTT
CASSRGTGIGTEAFF
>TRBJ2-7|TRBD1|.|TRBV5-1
TGCGCCAGCAGCTTGGGGGGGACAGGTATATACGAGCAGTACTTC
CASSLGGTGIYEQYF
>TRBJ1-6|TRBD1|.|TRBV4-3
TGCGCCAGCAGCCAAGACGGACAGGGGTTCTCACCCCTCCACTTT
CASSQDGQGFSPLHF
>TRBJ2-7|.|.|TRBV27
TGTGCCAGCAAGAGCAGGGCGCGGCAGTACTTC
CASKSRARQYF
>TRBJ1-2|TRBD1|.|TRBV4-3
TGCGCCAGCAGCCAAGGGGCAGGGGGTTCCTATGGCTACACCTTC
CASSQGAGGSYGYTF
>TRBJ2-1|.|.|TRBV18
TGTGCCAGCTCACCACTCGGTAATGAGCAGTTCTTC
CASSPLGNEQFF
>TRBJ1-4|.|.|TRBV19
TGTGCCAGTAGGGCGGGCCTCTCTAATGAAAAACTGTTTTTT
CASRAGLSNEKLFF
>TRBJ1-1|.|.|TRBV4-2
TGTGCCAGCAGCCGGATGGGCCAAGAGAACACTGAAGCTTTCTTT
CASSRMGQENTEAFF
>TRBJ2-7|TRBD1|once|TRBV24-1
TGTGCCACCAGTGCAGGACAGGGGGAAGTGCAGTACTTC
CATSAGQGEVQYF
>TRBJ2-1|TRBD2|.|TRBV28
TGTGCCAGCAGTTTGGGACTAGCGGCGAACAATGAGCAGTTCTTC
CASSLGLAANNEQFF
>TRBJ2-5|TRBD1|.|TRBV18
TGTGCCAGCTCAGCAGGGGGTCGGGAACTGGAAGAGACCCAGTACTTC
CASSAGGRELEETQYF
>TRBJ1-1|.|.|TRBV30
TGTGCCTGGAGCAGTAACCGGATGGGACTCAAAGGGGCTTTCTTT
CAWSSNRMGLKGAFF
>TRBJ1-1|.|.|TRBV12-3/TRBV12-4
TGTGCCAGCATCGTTCGGGGGGTTGAAGCTTTCTTT
CASIVRGVEAFF
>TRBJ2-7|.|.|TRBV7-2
TGTGCCAGCAGCCCCCGCTCTAGCCCCCGCGAGCAGTACTTC
CASSPRSSPREQYF
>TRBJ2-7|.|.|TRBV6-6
TGTGCCAGCAGTTATGGACAGACCTACGAGCAGTACTTC
CASSYGQTYEQYF
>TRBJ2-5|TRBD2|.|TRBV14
TGTGCCAGCAGCCGGCTCGGCGGGGGGGCCAGGGAGACCCAGTACTTC
CASSRLGGGARETQYF
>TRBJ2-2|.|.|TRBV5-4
TGTGCCAGCAGTAAGGGGGAGAACACCGGGGAGCTGTTTTTT
CASSKGENTGELFF
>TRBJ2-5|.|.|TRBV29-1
TGCAGCGCATCCCCTGGTAGCGCCGGGCCCCAGTACTTC
CSASPGSAGPQYF
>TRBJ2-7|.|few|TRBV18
TGTGCCAGCTCACCAACGGGGAGTAGCGAGCAGTACTTC
CASSPTGSSEQYF